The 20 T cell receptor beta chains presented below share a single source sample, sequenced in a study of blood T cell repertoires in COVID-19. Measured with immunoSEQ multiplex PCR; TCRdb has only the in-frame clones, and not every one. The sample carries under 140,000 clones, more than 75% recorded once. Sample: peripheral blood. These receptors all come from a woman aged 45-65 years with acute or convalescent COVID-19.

CDR3 coding DNA: TGTGCCAGTAGTACCAGGACGAGGGACAATCAGCCCCAGCATTTT. Translation: CASSTRTRDNQPQHF. The chain couples TRBV19 to TRBJ1-5; D not resolved. The germline CDR1 and CDR2 sequences are LNHDA and SQIVND (reference sequence). The CDR3 sequence is 15 residues long. Trimming removed 4 bases from V and 3 bases from J, with 13 bases in between. Looking up the rest from reference TRBV19 and TRBJ1-5 gives the full variable domain: DGGITQSPKYLFRKEGQNVTLSCEQNLNHDAMYWYRQDPGQGLRLIYYSQIVNDFQKGDIAEGYSVSREKKESFPLTVTSAQKNPTAFYLCASSTRTRDNQPQHFGDGTRLSIL.

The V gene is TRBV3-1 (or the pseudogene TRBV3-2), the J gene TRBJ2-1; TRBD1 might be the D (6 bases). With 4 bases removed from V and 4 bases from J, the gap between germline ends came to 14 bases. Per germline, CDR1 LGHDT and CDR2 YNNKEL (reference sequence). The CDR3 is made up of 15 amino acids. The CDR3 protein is CASSPRDKNYNEQFF. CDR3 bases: TGTGCCAGCAGCCCTCGGGACAAAAATTACAATGAGCAGTTCTTC.

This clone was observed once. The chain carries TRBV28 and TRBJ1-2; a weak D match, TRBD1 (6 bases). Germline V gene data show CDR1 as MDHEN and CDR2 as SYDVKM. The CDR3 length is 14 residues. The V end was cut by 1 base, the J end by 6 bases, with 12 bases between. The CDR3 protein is CASSLSGALNGYTF. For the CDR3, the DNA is TGTGCCAGCAGTTTATCAGGGGCCCTAAATGGCTACACCTTC.

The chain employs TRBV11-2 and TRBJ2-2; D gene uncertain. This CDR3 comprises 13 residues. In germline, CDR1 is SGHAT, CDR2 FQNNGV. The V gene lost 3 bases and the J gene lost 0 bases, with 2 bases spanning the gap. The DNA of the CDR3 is TGTGCCAGCAGCTTCACGAACACCGGGGAGCTGTTTTTT. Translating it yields CASSFTNTGELFF. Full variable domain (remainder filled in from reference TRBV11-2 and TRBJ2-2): EAGVAQSPRYKIIEKRQSVAFWCNPISGHATLYWYQQILGQGPKLLIQFQNNGVVDDSQLPKDRFSAERLKGVDSTLKIQPAKLEDSAVYLCASSFTNTGELFFGEGSRLTVL.

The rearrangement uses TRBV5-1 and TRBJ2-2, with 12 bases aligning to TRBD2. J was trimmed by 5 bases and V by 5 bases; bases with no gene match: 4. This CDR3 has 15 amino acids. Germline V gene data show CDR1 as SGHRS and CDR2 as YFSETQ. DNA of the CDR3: TGCGCCAGCAGGGCGGGACTAGCGGGTACCGGGGAGCTGTTTTTT. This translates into CASRAGLAGTGELFF.

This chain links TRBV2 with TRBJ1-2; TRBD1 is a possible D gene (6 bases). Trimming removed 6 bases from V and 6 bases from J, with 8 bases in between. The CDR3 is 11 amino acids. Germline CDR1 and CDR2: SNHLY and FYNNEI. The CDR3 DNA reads TGTGCCAGCAGCGCAGGGGATGGCTACACCTTC. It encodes CASSAGDGYTF.

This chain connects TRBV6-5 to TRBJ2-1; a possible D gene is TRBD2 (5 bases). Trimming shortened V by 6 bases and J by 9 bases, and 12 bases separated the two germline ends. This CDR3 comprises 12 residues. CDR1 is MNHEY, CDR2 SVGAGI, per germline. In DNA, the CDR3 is TGTGCCAGCAGCCCCGCGAGGGTTGAGCAGTTCTTC. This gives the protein CASSPARVEQFF.

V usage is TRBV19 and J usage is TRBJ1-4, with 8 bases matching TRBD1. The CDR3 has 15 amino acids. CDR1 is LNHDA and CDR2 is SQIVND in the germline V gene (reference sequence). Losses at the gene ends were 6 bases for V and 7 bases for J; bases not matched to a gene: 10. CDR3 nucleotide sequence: TGTGCCAGTAGCCCCGGGACAGGAGGTCCTGAAAAACTGTTTTTT. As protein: CASSPGTGGPEKLFF. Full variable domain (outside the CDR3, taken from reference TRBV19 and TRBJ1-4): DGGITQSPKYLFRKEGQNVTLSCEQNLNHDAMYWYRQDPGQGLRLIYYSQIVNDFQKGDIAEGYSVSREKKESFPLTVTSAQKNPTAFYLCASSPGTGGPEKLFFGSGTQLSVL.

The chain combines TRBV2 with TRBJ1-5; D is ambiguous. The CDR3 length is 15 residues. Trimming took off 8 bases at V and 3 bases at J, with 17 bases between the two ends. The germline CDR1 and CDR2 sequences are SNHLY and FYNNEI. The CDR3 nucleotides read TGTGCCAGCCGGGAGGGAGTTAGCGACAATCAGCCCCAGCATTTT. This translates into CASREGVSDNQPQHF.

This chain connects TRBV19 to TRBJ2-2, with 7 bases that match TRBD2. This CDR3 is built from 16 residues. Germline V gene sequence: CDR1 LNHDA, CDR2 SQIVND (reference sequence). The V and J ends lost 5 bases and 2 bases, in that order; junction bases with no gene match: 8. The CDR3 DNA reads TGTGCCAGTAGTTTTGAAGCGGGGCTAAACACCGGGGAGCTGTTTTTT. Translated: CASSFEAGLNTGELFF.

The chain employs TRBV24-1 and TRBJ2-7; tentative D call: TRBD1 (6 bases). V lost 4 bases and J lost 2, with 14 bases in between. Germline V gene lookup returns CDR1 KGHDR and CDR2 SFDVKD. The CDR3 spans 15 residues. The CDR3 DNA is TGTGCCACCAGTGAAACGACAGGTCCCCCCTACGAGCAGTACTTC. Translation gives CATSETTGPPYEQYF.

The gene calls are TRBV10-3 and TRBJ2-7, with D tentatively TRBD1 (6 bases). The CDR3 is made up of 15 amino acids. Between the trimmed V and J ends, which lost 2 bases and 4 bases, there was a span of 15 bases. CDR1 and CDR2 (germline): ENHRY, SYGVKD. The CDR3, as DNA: TGTGCCATCAGTGAGGCGGCAGGGGTTGCTTACGAGCAGTACTTC. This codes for CAISEAAGVAYEQYF.

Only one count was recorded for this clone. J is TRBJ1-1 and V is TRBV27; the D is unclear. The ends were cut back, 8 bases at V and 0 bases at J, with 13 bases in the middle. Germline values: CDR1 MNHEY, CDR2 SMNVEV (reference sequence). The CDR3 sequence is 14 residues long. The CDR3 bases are TGTGCCAGCCGACCCCCCGCGGTGAACACTGAAGCTTTCTTT. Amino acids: CASRPPAVNTEAFF.

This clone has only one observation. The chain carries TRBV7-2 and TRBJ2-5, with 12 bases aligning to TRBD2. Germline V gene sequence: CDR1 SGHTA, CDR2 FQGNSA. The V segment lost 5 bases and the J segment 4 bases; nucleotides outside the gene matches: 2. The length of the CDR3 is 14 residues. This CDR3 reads CASSGTSGLETQYF. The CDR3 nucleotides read TGTGCCAGCAGCGGGACTAGCGGGTTAGAGACCCAGTACTTC.

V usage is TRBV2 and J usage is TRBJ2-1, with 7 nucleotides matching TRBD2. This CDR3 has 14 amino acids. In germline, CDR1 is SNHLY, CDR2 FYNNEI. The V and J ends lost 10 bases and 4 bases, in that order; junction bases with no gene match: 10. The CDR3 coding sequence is TGTGCCACCCTCCGACTAGCCGAGTACAATGAGCAGTTCTTC. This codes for CATLRLAEYNEQFF. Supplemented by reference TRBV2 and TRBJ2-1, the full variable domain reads EPEVTQTPSHQVTQMGQEVILRCVPISNHLYFYWYRQILGQKVEFLVSFYNNEISEKSEIFDDQFSVERPDGSNFTLKIRSTKLEDSAMYFCATLRLAEYNEQFFGPGTRLTVL.

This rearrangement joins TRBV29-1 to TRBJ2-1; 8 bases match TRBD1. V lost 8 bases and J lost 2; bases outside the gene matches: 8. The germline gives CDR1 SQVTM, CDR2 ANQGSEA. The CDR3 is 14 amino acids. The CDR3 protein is CSLRTGTAYNEQFF. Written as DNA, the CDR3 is TGCAGCCTTAGGACAGGGACGGCCTACAATGAGCAGTTCTTC.

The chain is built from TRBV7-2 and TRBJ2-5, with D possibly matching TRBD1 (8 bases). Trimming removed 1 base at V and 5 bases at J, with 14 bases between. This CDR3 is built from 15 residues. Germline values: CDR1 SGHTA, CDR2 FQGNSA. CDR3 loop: CASSLVTGEGETQYF. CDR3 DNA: TGTGCCAGCAGCTTAGTGACAGGGGAGGGGGAGACCCAGTACTTC.

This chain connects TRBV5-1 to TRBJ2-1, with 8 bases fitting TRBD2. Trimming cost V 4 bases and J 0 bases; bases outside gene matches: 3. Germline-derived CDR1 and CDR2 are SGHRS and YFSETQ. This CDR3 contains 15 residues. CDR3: CASSPAGDSYNEQFF. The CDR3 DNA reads TGCGCCAGCAGCCCAGCGGGAGACTCCTACAATGAGCAGTTCTTC.

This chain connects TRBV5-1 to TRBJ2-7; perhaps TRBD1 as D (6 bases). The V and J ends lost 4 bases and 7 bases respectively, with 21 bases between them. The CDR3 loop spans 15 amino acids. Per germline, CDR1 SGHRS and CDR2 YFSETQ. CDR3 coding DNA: TGCGCCAGCAGCCTGGACGGGACACCCCCGAGGGAGCAGTACTTC. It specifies CASSLDGTPPREQYF.

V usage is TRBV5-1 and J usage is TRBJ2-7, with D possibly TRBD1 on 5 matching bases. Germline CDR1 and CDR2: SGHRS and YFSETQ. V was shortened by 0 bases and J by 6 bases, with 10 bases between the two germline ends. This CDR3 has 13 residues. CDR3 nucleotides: TGCGCCAGCAGCTTGGGTCAGGGTACCGAGCAGTACTTC. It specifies CASSLGQGTEQYF.